The 10 T cell receptor beta chains in this list originate from one sample, sequenced in a study of blood T cells in healthy people across ages. A second roughly 6 to 11 cycle PCR used barcoded and J-beta primers. Using its own MiXCR run on the 5' RACE reads, TCRdb lists one record per CDR3 protein. The sample includes around 1.7 million distinct CDR3 sequences, about 30% of them seen just once. Material for sequencing was blood. These receptors originate from a woman aged 25 to 39 in good health.

This clonotype came up a few times. The chain carries TRBV29-1 and TRBJ2-1; no firm D call. The germline V gene encodes CDR1 SQVTM and CDR2 ANQGSEA. Between the trimmed V and J ends, which lost 7 bases and 3 bases, there was a span of 13 bases. The CDR3 spans 13 residues. CDR3 loop: CSASLVDYNEQFF. The DNA for the CDR3 is TGCAGCGCCTCCTTGGTCGACTACAATGAGCAGTTCTTC.

As regards this clonotype: At one boundary the junction diverges from the germline segment, which might be a read error. This chain connects TRBV5-4 to TRBJ2-7; 13 nucleotides agree with TRBD2. This CDR3 spans 15 amino acids. CDR1 and CDR2 from the germline V gene are SGHNT and YYREEE (reference sequence). The CDR3 protein is CVSSTGLAGVYEQYF. For the CDR3, the DNA is TGTGTCAGCAGCACTGGACTAGCGGGGGTCTACGAGCAGTACTTC.

This clonotype was detected ten times or more. V and J are TRBV6-5 and TRBJ2-7; D is unresolved. The V gene's germline CDR1 is MNHEY and CDR2 SVGAGI. The CDR3 totals 11 residues. Deletions cut 6 bases from V and 2 bases from J, with 5 bases between. The CDR3 DNA follows: TGTGCCAGCAGGACGCCCTACGAGCAGTACTTC. It translates to CASRTPYEQYF.

J is TRBJ2-1 and V is TRBV13, with TRBD2 identical over 8 bases. This CDR3 comprises 16 residues. CDR1 and CDR2 from the germline V gene are PRHDT and FYEKMQ (reference sequence). After removal of 6 bases from V and 0 bases from J, the junction contained 7 bases not matched to a gene. This chain's CDR3 is CASRWGRGGSYNEQFF. In nucleotides, the CDR3 is TGTGCCAGCAGATGGGGTCGGGGGGGCTCCTACAATGAGCAGTTCTTC.

The table lists this clonotype with many counts. The rearrangement links TRBV12-3 or TRBV12-4 to TRBJ2-5, with 9 nucleotides matching TRBD1. The CDR3 extends over 16 amino acids. Germline trimming cut 4 bases from V and 4 bases from J; bases unmatched to any gene: 10. The CDR3 DNA reads as TGTGCCAGCAGTTCCCCTGGGACAGGGATTGTAGAGACCCAGTACTTC. Amino acids: CASSSPGTGIVETQYF.

This chain joins TRBV7-6 and TRBJ1-1; TRBD1 matches at 8 bases. V dropped 1 base and J dropped 6; count of bases not matched to a gene: 7. The CDR3 loop spans 15 amino acids. The germline gives CDR1 SGHVS, CDR2 FNYEAQ. The CDR3 coding sequence is TGTGCCAGCAGCTTAGGACAGGACAGGGTGGCTGAAGCTTTCTTT. Encoded protein: CASSLGQDRVAEAFF. The full variable domain, rest sourced from reference TRBV7-6 and TRBJ1-1, is GAGVSQSPRYKVTKRGQDVALRCDPISGHVSLYWYRQALGQGPEFLTYFNYEAQQDKSGLPNDRFSAERPEGSISTLTIQRTEQRDSAMYRCASSLGQDRVAEAFFGQGTRLTVV.

The chain combines TRBV7-6 with TRBJ2-1; D is ambiguous. The germline V gene encodes CDR1 SGHVS and CDR2 FNYEAQ. Trimming pared 5 bases from V and 0 bases from J, leaving 20 bases between. CDR3 length: 18 amino acids. This chain's CDR3 is CASSRWTLLESSYNEQFF. CDR3 DNA: TGTGCCAGCAGCCGCTGGACCCTTCTCGAGAGCTCCTACAATGAGCAGTTCTTC. Filled out from reference TRBV7-6 and TRBJ2-1, the complete variable domain reads GAGVSQSPRYKVTKRGQDVALRCDPISGHVSLYWYRQALGQGPEFLTYFNYEAQQDKSGLPNDRFSAERPEGSISTLTIQRTEQRDSAMYRCASSRWTLLESSYNEQFFGPGTRLTVL.

The chain links TRBV9 to TRBJ1-2; 12 nucleotides line up with TRBD1. The CDR3 totals 16 residues. The ends lost 3 bases at V and 8 bases at J; junction bases unmatched: 11. From germline, CDR1 is SGDLS and CDR2 YYNGEE. CDR3 loop: CASSAVPGQGAKGYTF. In nucleotides, the CDR3 is TGTGCCAGCAGCGCAGTCCCGGGACAGGGGGCGAAGGGCTACACCTTC.

V usage is TRBV12-3 or TRBV12-4 and J usage is TRBJ2-7; TRBD2 agrees at 8 bases. The V segment lost 3 bases and the J segment 5 bases; nucleotides outside the gene matches: 12. The CDR3 consists of 16 residues. CDR3 loop: CASSLGLLAGGDEQYF. CDR3 DNA: TGTGCCAGCAGTTTGGGCCTTCTAGCGGGCGGGGACGAGCAGTACTTC.

The table lists this clonotype with a count of one. The chain couples TRBV5-1 to TRBJ1-4; D not certain. The germline CDR1 and CDR2 sequences are SGHRS and YFSETQ. V lost 4 bases to trimming and J lost 7 bases, with 20 bases between them. This CDR3 region has 16 residues. The CDR3 nucleotides read TGCGCCAGCAGCCCCGGGGTGGGTTCACCTAGTGAAAAACTGTTTTTT. Translating gives CASSPGVGSPSEKLFF.